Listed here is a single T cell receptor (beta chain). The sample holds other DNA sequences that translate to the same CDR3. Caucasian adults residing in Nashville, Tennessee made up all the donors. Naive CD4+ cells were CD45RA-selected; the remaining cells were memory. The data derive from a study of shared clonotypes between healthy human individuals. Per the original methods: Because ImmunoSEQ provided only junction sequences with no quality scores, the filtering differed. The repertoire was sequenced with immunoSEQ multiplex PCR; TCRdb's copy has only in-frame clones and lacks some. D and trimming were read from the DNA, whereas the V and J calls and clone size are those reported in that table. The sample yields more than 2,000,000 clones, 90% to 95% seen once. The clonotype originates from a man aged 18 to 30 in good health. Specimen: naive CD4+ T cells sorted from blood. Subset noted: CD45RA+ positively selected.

CDR3 protein: CASSLDRQETQYF. DNA for the CDR3: TGTGCCAGCTCCCTTGACAGGCAAGAGACCCAGTACTTC. V usage is TRBV18 and J usage is TRBJ2-5, with TRBD1 as a possible D gene (6 bases). The V end lost 6 bases, the J end lost 2 bases, and 10 bases lay between the germline ends. The germline V gene encodes CDR1 KGHSH and CDR2 LQKENI. The CDR3 is 13 residues long. Together with reference TRBV18 and TRBJ2-5, the CDR3 gives the full variable domain: NAGVMQNPRHLVRRRGQEARLRCSPMKGHSHVYWYRQLPEEGLKFMVYLQKENIIDESGMPKERFSAEFPKEGPSILRIQQVVRGDSAAYFCASSLDRQETQYFGPGTRLLVL.